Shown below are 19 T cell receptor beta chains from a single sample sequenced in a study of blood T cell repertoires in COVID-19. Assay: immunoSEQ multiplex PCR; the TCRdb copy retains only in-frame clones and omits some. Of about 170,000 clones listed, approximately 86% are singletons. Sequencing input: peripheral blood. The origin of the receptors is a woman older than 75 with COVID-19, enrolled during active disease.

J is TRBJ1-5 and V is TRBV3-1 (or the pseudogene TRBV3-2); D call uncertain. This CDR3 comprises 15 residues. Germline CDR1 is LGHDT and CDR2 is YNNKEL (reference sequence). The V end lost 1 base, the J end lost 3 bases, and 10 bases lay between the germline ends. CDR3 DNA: TGTGCCAGCAGCCAAGGTCGCGGGTTCAATCAGCCCCAGCATTTT. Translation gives CASSQGRGFNQPQHF.

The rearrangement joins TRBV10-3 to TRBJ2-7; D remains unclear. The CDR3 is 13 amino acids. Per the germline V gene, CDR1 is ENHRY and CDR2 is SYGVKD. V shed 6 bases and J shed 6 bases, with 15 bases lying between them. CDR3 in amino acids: CAIRPGIWSEQYF. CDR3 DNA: TGTGCCATCAGGCCGGGTATCTGGTCCGAGCAGTACTTC.

CDR3 sequence reads: CASAQESSQPQHF. DNA for the CDR3: TGTGCCAGCGCCCAGGAGTCTAGCCAGCCCCAGCATTTT. J is TRBJ1-5 and V is TRBV6-4, with D hard to call. Trimming cost V 8 bases and J 7 bases, with 15 bases left between them. Looked up from germline, CDR1 is MRHNA and CDR2 is SNTAGT. The CDR3 is made up of 13 amino acids.

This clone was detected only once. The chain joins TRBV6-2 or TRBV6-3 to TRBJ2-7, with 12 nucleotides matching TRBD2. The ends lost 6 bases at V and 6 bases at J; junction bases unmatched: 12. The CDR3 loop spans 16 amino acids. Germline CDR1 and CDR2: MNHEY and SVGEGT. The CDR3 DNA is TGTGCCAGCAGCCTCACCCATGCGGGACTAGCGGGCGAGCAGTACTTC. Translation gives CASSLTHAGLAGEQYF.

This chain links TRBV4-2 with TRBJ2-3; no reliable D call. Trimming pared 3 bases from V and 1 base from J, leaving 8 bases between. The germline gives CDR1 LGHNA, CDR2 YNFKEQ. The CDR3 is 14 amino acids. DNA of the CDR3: TGTGCCAGCAGCCACGACTTCGGCACAGATACGCAGTATTTT. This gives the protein CASSHDFGTDTQYF.

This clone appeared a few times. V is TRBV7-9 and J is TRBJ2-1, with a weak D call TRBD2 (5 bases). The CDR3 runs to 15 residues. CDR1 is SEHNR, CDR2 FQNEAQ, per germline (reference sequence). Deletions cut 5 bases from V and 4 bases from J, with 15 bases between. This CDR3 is CASSPGGRLYNEQFF. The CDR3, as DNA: TGTGCCAGCAGCCCCGGTGGGAGACTTTACAATGAGCAGTTCTTC. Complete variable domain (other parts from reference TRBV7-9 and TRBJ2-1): DTGVSQNPRHKITKRGQNVTFRCDPISEHNRLYWYRQTLGQGPEFLTYFQNEAQLEKSRLLSDRFSAERPKGSFSTLEIQRTEQGDSAMYLCASSPGGRLYNEQFFGPGTRLTVL.

The CDR3 loop is CASSQGADSAWGYGYTF. The CDR3 DNA follows: TGTGCCAGCAGCCAAGGAGCGGACAGTGCCTGGGGTTATGGCTACACCTTC. The chain has TRBV3-1 (or the pseudogene TRBV3-2) and TRBJ1-2; TRBD1 is a possible D gene (6 bases). CDR1 is LGHDT and CDR2 is YNNKEL in the germline V gene (reference sequence). The V end was cut by 1 base, the J end by 5 bases, with 20 bases between. This CDR3 has 17 amino acids.

This CDR3 is CASSFSGTYEQYF. In DNA, the CDR3 is TGTGCCAGCAGCTTTAGCGGGACCTACGAGCAGTACTTC. This rearrangement joins TRBV11-3 to TRBJ2-7; 8 positions agree with TRBD2. Germline V gives CDR1 SGHNT, CDR2 YENEEA. The CDR3 is 13 amino acids. J gave up 2 bases and V 3 bases, and 0 bases lay outside the gene matches. The full variable domain, with the rest looked up from reference TRBV11-3 and TRBJ2-7, is EAGVVQSPRYKIIEKKQPVAFWCNPISGHNTLYWYLQNLGQGPELLIRYENEEAVDDSQLPKDRFSAERLKGVDSTLKIQPAELGDSAVYLCASSFSGTYEQYFGPGTRLTVT.

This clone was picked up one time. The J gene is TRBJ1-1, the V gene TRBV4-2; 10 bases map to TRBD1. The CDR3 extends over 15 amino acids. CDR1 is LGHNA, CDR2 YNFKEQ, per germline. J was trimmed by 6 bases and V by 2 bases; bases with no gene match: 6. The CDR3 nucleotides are TGTGCCAGCAGCCAACCCGGGACAGGGGTGGCTGAAGCTTTCTTT. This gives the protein CASSQPGTGVAEAFF.

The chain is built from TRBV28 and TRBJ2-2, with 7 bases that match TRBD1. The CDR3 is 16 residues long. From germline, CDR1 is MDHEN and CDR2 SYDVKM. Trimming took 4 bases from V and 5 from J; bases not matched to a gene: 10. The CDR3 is CASSSRGTERTGELFF. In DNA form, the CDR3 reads TGTGCCAGCAGTTCAAGGGGGACAGAAAGGACCGGGGAGCTGTTTTTT.

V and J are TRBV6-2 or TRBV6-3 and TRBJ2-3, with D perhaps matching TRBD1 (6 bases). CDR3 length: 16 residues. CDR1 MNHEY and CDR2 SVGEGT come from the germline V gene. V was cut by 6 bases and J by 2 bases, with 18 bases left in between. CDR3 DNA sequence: TGTGCCAGCAGCTCTCCCTACGGACAGCTCACAGATACGCAGTATTTT. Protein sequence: CASSSPYGQLTDTQYF.

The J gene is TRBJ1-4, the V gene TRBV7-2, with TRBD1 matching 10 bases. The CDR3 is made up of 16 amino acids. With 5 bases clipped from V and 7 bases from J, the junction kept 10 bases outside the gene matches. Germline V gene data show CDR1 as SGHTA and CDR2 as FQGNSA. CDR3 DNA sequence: TGTGCCAGCAGCACAGCGGGGACAGGGGCCGGTGAAAAACTGTTTTTT. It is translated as CASSTAGTGAGEKLFF.

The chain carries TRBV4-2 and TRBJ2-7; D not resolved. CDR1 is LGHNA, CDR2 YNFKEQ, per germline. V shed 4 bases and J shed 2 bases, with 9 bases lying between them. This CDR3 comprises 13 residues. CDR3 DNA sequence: TGTGCCAGCAGCCTTACTAACACCTACGAGCAGTACTTC. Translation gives CASSLTNTYEQYF.

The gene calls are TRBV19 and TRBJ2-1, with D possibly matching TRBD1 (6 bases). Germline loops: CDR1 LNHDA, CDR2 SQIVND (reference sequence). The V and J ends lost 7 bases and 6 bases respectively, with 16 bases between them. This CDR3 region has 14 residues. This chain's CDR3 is CASMGTSSVNEQFF. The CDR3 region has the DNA TGTGCCAGTATGGGGACATCGTCGGTCAATGAGCAGTTCTTC.

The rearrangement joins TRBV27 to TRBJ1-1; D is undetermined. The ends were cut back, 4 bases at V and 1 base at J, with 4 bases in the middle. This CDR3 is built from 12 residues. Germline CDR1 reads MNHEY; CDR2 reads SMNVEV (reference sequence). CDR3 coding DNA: TGTGCCAGCAGTTCGGGGAACACTGAAGCTTTCTTT. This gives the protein CASSSGNTEAFF.

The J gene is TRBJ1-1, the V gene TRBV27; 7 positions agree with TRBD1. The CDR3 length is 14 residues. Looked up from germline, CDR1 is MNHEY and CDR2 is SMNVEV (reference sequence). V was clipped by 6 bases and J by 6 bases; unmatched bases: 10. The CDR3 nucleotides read TGTGCCAGCAGCCTACAGGGGATGAAGGCTGAAGCTTTCTTT. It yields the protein CASSLQGMKAEAFF.

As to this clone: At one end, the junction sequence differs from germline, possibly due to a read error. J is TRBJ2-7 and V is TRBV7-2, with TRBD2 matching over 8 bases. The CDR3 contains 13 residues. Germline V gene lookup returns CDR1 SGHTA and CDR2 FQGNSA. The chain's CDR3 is CASSIAGLGEQYF. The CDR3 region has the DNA TGTGCCAGCAGCATAGCGGGACTAGGGGAGCAGTACTTC.

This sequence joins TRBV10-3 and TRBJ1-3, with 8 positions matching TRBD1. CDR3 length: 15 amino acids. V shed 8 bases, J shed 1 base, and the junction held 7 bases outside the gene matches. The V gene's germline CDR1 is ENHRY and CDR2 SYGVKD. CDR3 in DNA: TGTGCCATCCGATCGGGGACAGGTTCTGGAAACACCATATATTTT. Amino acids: CAIRSGTGSGNTIYF.

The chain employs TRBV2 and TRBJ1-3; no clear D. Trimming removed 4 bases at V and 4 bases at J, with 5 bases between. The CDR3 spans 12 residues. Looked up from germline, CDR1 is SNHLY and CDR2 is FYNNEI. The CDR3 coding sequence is TGTGCCAGCAGTGTCCGGGGAAACACCATATATTTT. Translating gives CASSVRGNTIYF.